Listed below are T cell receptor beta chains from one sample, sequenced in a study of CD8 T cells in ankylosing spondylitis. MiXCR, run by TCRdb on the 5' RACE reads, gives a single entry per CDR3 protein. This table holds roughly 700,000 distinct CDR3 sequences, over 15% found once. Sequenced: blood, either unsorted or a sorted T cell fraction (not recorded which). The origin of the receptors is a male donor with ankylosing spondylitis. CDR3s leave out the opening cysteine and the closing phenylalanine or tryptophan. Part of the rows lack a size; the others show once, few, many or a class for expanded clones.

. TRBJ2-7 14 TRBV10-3 AISDWTSGDSYEQY
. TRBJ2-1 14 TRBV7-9 ASRGLAGDQWNEQF
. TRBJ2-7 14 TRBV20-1 SASVVAGYPSYEQY
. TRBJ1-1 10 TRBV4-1 ASSQDMTEAF
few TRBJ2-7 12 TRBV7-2 ASSLGTMAYEQY
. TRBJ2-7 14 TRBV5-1 ASSPRYGIPSGEQY
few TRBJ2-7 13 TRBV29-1 SVLVLAGGGYEQY
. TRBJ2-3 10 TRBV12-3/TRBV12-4 ASSAKRGTQY
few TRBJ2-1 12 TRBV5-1 ASSPALAVLQQF
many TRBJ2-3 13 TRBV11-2 ASSSGTASTDTQY
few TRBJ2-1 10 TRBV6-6 ASRGLGGEQF
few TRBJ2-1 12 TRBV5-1 ASSFRVGRDEQF
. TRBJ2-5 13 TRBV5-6 ASSLAWGARETQY
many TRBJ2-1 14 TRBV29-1 SVEFPSGSSYNEQF
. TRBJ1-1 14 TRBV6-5 ASSSPRGAGDTEAF
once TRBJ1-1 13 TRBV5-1 ASSLIGGENTEAF
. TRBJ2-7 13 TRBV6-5 ASSYDGQGFYEQY
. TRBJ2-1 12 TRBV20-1 SGTSGGINNEQF
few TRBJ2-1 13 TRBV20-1 SARDGAKPYNEQF
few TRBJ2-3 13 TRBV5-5 ASSFYESSTDTQY
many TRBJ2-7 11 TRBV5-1 ASSSYGADEQY
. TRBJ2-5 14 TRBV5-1 ASSVPGLAGGETQY
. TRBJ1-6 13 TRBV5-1 ASKGQGRDNSPLH
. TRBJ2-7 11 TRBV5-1 ASRRSGAYEQY
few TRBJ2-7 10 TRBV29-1 SVRLPTYEQY
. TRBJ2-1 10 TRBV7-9 ASSSLANEQF
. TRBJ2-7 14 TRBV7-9 ASSLVAANGDYEQY
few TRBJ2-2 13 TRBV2 ASKATSGYTGELF